This record covers a single TCR beta chain. Its matching antigen is unknown. The library was made from cDNA and included unique molecular identifiers. The T cell input of about 0.85 to 10 million gave roughly 500,000 cDNA molecules. TCRdb recomputed calls from the PCR reads with MiXCR, one row per CDR3 protein. The table lists 750,000 to 950,000 distinct CDR3 sequences, 46% of them singletons. Germline V gene sequence: CDR1 SEHNR, CDR2 FQNEAQ (reference sequence). CDR3 length: 14 residues. V gave up 2 bases and J gave up 3 bases, with 10 bases separating them. This sample stems from a study of post-analysis software for immune sequencing data. Notes on the study in general: Higher frequency in patients than in controls was seen for roughly five TRBV segments, with TRBV5-6, TRBV5-1 and TRBV20-1 among them.

The gene calls are TRBV7-9 and TRBJ1-2, with a tentative D call TRBD1 (5 bases). The sequenced sample was blood. The receptor was derived from a girl aged 5-17 years with multiple sclerosis. The CDR3 DNA reads as TGTGCCAGCAGCTTAATACAGGAGGACTATGGCTACACCTTC. The encoded protein is CASSLIQEDYGYTF.